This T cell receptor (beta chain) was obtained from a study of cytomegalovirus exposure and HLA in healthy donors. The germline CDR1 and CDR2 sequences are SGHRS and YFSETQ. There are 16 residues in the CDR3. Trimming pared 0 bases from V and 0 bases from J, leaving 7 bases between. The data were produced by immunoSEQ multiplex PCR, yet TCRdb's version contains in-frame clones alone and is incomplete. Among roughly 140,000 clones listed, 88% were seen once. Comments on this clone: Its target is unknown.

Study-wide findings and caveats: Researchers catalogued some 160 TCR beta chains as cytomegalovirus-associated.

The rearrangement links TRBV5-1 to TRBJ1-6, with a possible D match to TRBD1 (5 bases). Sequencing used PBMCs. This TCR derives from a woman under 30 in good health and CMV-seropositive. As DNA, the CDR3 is TGCGCCAGCAGCTTGGCTCAGGGCTCCTATAATTCACCCCTCCACTTT. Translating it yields CASSLAQGSYNSPLHF.